What follows describes a single TCR beta chain. Its specificity is not known. This entry comes from a study of T-cell reconstitution after alpha-beta-depleted transplantation in children. Trimming stripped 5 bases from V and 5 bases from J, with 12 bases between. The CDR3 contains 13 residues. CDR1 MGHDK and CDR2 SYGVNS come from the germline V gene. Findings of the study overall: T-cell numbers and diversity one year post-transplant derived largely from freshly generated T cells. At day 60, the high TCRbeta diversity found in some patients originated from recipient T cells and thymic progenitors that had survived. Several hundred expanded graft clones reportedly gave rise to the alpha-beta T cells present about two months after transplant.

It was with unique molecular identifiers that the TCRbeta library was prepared. TCRdb used MiXCR to reprocess the PCR reads, holding one entry per CDR3 protein. Altogether approximately 520,000 distinct CDR3 sequences are present, about an eighth being singletons, with the ten largest covering about 14%. The chain links TRBV25-1 to TRBJ2-5; D possibly corresponds to TRBD1 (5 bases). The sequence was obtained from a female patient aged 2-9 years who had a stem cell transplant for aplastic anemia, so the T cells may come from the graft donor. Sample: PBMCs, mostly from graft donor cells, taken 180 days after TCRalphabeta/CD19-depleted stem cell transplant. The CDR3, as DNA: TGTGCCAGCAGTCTTGCAGGGAAGGAGACCCAGTACTTC. This sequence encodes CASSLAGKETQYF.